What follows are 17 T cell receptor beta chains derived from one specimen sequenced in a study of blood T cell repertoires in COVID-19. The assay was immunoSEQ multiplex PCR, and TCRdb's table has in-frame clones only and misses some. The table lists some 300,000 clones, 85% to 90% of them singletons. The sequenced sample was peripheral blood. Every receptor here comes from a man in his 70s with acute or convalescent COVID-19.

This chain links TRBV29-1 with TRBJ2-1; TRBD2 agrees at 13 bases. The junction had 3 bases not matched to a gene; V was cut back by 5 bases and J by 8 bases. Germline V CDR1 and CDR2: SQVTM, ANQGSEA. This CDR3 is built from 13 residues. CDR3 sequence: CSVRTSGGDEQFF. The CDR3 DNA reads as TGCAGCGTTAGGACTAGCGGGGGCGATGAGCAGTTCTTC.

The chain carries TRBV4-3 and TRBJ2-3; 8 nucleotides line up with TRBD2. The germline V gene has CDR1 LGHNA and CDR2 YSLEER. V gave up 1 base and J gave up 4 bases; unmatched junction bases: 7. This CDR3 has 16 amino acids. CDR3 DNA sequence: TGCGCCAGCAGCCAAGTGGCGCGGGGGGCCCCAGATACGCAGTATTTT. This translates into CASSQVARGAPDTQYF.

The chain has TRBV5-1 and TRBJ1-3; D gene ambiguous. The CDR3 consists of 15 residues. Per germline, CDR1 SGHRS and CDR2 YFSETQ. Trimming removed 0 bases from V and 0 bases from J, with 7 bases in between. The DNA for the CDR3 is TGCGCCAGCAGCTTGGCAGTCAGCTCTGGAAACACCATATATTTT. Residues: CASSLAVSSGNTIYF. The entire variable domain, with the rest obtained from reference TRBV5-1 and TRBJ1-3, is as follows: KAGVTQTPRYLIKTRGQQVTLSCSPISGHRSVSWYQQTPGQGLQFLFEYFSETQRNKGNFPGRFSGRQFSNSRSEMNVSTLELGDSALYLCASSLAVSSGNTIYFGEGSWLTVV.

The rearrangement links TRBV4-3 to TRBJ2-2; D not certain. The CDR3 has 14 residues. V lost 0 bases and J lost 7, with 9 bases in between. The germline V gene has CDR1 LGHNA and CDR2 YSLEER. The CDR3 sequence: CASSQDREFGELFF. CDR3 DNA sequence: TGCGCCAGCAGCCAAGATCGCGAATTCGGGGAGCTGTTTTTT.

This CDR3 is CASSVRDSLSYNEQFF. In nucleotides, the CDR3 is TGTGCCAGCAGCGTCCGGGACTCACTCTCCTACAATGAGCAGTTCTTC. The V and J genes are TRBV7-8 and TRBJ2-1, with a possible D match to TRBD2 (6 bases). Germline CDR1 is SGHVS and CDR2 is FQNEAQ. Trimming took 5 bases from V and 0 from J, leaving 14 bases between them. The CDR3 sequence is 16 residues long.

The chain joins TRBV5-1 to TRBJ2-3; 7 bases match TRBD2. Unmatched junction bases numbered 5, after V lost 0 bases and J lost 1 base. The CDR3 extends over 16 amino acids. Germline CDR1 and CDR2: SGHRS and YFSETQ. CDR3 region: CASSLAGAGGTDTQYF. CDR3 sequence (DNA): TGCGCCAGCAGCTTGGCCGGCGCGGGGGGCACAGATACGCAGTATTTT.

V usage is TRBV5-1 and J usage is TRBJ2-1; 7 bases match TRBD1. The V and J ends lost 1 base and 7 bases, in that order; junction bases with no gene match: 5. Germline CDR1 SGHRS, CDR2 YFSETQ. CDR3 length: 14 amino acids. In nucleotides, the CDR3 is TGCGCCAGCAGCTTGATAGGGGACAGTAATGAGCAGTTCTTC. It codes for CASSLIGDSNEQFF.

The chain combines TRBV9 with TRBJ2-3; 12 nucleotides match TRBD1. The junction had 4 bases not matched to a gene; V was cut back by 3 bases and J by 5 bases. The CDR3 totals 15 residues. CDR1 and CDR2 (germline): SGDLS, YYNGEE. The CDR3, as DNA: TGTGCCAGCAGCGGGGGACAGGGGGCGCGAGATACGCAGTATTTT. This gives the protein CASSGGQGARDTQYF.

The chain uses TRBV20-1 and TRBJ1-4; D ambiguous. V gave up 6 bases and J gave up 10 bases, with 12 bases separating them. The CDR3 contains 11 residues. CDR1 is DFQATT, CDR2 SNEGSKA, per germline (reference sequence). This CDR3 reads CSAEKGGKLFF. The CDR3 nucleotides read TGCAGTGCCGAGAAGGGAGGAAAACTGTTTTTT.

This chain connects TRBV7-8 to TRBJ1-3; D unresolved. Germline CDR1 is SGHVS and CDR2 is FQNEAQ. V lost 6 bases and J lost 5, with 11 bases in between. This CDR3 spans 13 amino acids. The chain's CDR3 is CASRGRGRNTIYF. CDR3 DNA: TGTGCCAGCAGGGGGAGAGGCAGAAACACCATATATTTT.

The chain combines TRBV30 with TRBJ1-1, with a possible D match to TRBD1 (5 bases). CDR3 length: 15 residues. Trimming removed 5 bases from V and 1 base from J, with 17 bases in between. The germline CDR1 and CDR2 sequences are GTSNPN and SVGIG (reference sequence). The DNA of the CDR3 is TGTGCCTGGTCCGACAGCCCAATCCCGAACACTGAAGCTTTCTTT. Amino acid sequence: CAWSDSPIPNTEAFF.

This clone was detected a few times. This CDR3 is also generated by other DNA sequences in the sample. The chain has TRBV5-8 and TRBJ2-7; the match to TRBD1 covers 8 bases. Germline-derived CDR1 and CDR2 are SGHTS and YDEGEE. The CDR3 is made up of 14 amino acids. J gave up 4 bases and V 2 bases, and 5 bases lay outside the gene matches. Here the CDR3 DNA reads TGTGCCAGCAGCTTAGGACAGGGCCTGTACGAGCAGTACTTC. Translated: CASSLGQGLYEQYF.

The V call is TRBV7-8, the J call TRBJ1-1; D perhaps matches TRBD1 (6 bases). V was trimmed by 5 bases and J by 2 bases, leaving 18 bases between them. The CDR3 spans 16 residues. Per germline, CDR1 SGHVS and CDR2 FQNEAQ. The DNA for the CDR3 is TGTGCCAGCAGCATTCAGGGGCCAGACACAAACACTGAAGCTTTCTTT. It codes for CASSIQGPDTNTEAFF. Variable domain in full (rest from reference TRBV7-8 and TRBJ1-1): GAGVSQSPRYKVAKRGQDVALRCDPISGHVSLFWYQQALGQGPEFLTYFQNEAQLDKSGLPSDRFFAERPEGSVSTLKIQRTQQEDSAVYLCASSIQGPDTNTEAFFGQGTRLTVV.

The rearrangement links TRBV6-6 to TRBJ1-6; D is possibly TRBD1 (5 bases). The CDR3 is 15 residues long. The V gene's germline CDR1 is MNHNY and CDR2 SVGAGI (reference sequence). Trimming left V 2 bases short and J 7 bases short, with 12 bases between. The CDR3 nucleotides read TGTGCCAGCAGTTACATGGGGCAGGAGAATTCACCCCTCCACTTT. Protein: CASSYMGQENSPLHF.

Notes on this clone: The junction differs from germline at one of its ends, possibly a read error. CDR3 amino acids: CASSLEGTGGSGF. CDR3 coding DNA: TGTGCCAGCAGCTTAGAAGGGACAGGGGGATCCGGCTTC. The chain carries TRBV11-2 and TRBJ2-7; 11 bases line up with TRBD1. Germline-derived CDR1 and CDR2 are SGHAT and FQNNGV. This CDR3 has 13 residues.

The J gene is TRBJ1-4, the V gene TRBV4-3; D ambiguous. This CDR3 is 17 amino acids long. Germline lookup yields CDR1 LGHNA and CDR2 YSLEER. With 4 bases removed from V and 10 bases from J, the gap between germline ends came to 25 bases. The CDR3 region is CASSRSIVGSGVGKLFF. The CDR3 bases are TGCGCCAGCAGCCGATCGATAGTGGGATCCGGGGTGGGAAAACTGTTTTTT.

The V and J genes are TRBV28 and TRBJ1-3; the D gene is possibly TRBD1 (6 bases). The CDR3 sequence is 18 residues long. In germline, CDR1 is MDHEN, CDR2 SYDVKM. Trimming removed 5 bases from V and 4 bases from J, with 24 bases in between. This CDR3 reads CASSPQGLGNVGGNTIYF. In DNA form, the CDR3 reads TGTGCCAGCAGTCCCCAGGGGTTGGGGAACGTGGGAGGAAACACCATATATTTT.